Sequencing of this TCR beta chain was carried out in a study of identical twins. Each CDR3 protein gets one entry after TCRdb re-called the 5' RACE reads with MiXCR. The table lists about 720,000 distinct CDR3 sequences, about 20% of them singletons. This clonotype was detected a few times. Its antigen remains unidentified. J was trimmed by 8 bases and V by 5 bases; bases with no gene match: 12. This CDR3 region has 15 residues. The study, taken as a whole, reports: Twin-shared out-of-frame alpha sequences showed excess low generation probability. Out-of-frame beta sequences exhibited a weaker degree of excess twin sharing.

All donors were healthy, and all were Caucasian. These data also featured in a second study, about T cells expressing NK-cell markers.

The V gene is TRBV12-3 or TRBV12-4, the J gene TRBJ2-3; 8 bases line up with TRBD2. Source material: PBMCs. The source of this sequence is a woman aged 18 to 35 in good health. The CDR3 region is CASSPRLATVGTQYF. Here the CDR3 DNA reads TGTGCCAGCAGTCCCAGACTAGCGACGGTGGGTACGCAGTATTTT.